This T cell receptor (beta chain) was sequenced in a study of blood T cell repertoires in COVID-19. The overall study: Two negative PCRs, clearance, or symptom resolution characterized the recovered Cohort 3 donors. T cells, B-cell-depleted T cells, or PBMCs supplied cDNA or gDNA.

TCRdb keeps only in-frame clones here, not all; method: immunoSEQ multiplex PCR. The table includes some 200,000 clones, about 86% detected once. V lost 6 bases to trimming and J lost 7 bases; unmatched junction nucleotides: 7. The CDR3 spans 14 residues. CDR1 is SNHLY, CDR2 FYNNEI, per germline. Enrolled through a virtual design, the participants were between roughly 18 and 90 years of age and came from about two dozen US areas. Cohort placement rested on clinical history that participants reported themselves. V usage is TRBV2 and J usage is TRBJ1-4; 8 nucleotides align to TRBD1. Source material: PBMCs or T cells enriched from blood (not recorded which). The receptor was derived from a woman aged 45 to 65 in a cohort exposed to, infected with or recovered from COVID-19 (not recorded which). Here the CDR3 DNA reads TGTGCCAGCAGGGGAACAGGGGGGGGTGAAAAACTGTTTTTT. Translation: CASRGTGGGEKLFF. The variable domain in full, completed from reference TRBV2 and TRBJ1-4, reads EPEVTQTPSHQVTQMGQEVILRCVPISNHLYFYWYRQILGQKVEFLVSFYNNEISEKSEIFDDQFSVERPDGSNFTLKIRSTKLEDSAMYFCASRGTGGGEKLFFGSGTQLSVL.